These 21 T cell receptor beta chains came from one sample sequenced in a study of blood T cells in healthy people across ages. A sample-barcoded 5' primer and a J-beta primer mix were used in a second PCR of about 6 to 11 cycles. TCRdb redid the calling of the 5' RACE reads with MiXCR, one entry per CDR3 protein. The repertoire consists of 650,000 to 950,000 distinct CDR3 sequences, with roughly 44% occurring once and the leading ten covering about 19%. The sample taken for sequencing was blood. All receptors come from a man aged 60-69 years in good health.

This clonotype was seen a few times. The rearrangement uses TRBV20-1 and TRBJ2-1, with 13 bases fitting TRBD2. Germline V gene sequence: CDR1 DFQATT, CDR2 SNEGSKA (reference sequence). The CDR3 totals 16 residues. V gave up 6 bases and J gave up 7 bases; unmatched junction bases: 12. The CDR3 here is CSASELAGGYLNEQFF. The CDR3 region has the DNA TGCAGTGCCTCCGAACTAGCGGGGGGGTATCTGAATGAGCAGTTCTTC.

This clonotype was picked up a small number of times. The chain uses TRBV7-2 and TRBJ1-2; TRBD1 is a possible D gene (6 bases). V lost 7 bases and J 7 bases, leaving 19 bases between the germline ends. The CDR3 sequence is 14 residues long. CDR1 is SGHTA and CDR2 is FQGNSA in the germline V gene. CDR3 in DNA: TGTGCCAGCACTTGGGGGGCAAGGACGAGTGGCTACACCTTC. It specifies CASTWGARTSGYTF.

The CDR3 DNA reads TGTGCCAGCAGCTCCGGAGGGGGACAGCGAAACTATGGCTACACCTTC. Amino acids: CASSSGGGQRNYGYTF. This chain connects TRBV7-9 to TRBJ1-2; 7 bases line up with TRBD1. The junction had 10 bases not matched to a gene; V was cut back by 4 bases and J by 2 bases. Germline V gene data show CDR1 as SEHNR and CDR2 as FQNEAQ (reference sequence). The CDR3 totals 16 residues.

In its sample, this clonotype was seen once. V is TRBV4-3 and J is TRBJ2-1, with D perhaps TRBD1 or TRBD2 (5 bases each). The CDR3 has 15 amino acids. Germline V gives CDR1 LGHNA, CDR2 YSLEER. V lost 4 bases and J 1 base, leaving 11 bases between the germline ends. In DNA, the CDR3 is TGCGCCAGCAGCCGAGGGGCCGCATCCTACAATGAGCAGTTCTTC. This sequence encodes CASSRGAASYNEQFF.

This chain connects TRBV6-6 to TRBJ1-2; D unresolved. The CDR3 spans 12 residues. Germline loops: CDR1 MNHNY, CDR2 SVGAGI (reference sequence). The V gene lost 8 bases and the J gene lost 0 bases, with 7 bases spanning the gap. As DNA, the CDR3 is TGTGCCAGCGTAGGGTCTAACTATGGCTACACCTTC. Amino acids: CASVGSNYGYTF.

CDR3 nucleotides: TGTGCCAGCAGCCCTGGACAGACCTATCAGCCCCAGCATTTT. Protein sequence: CASSPGQTYQPQHF. This sequence joins TRBV6-5 and TRBJ1-5; a weak D match, TRBD1 (6 bases). The V gene's germline CDR1 is MNHEY and CDR2 SVGAGI. Between the trimmed V and J ends, which lost 6 bases and 5 bases, there was a span of 14 bases. The CDR3 covers 14 residues.

The chain links TRBV25-1 to TRBJ2-7, with a possible D match to TRBD1 (6 bases). Germline V gene lookup returns CDR1 MGHDK and CDR2 SYGVNS. V was cut by 6 bases and J by 7 bases, with 10 bases left in between. There are 11 residues in the CDR3. CDR3 protein: CASRAGAEQYF. The CDR3 nucleotides are TGTGCCAGCAGGGCAGGGGCGGAGCAGTACTTC.

V gene TRBV15 combines with J gene TRBJ2-6; D call uncertain. Trimming took 0 bases from V and 0 from J, leaving 12 bases between them. The CDR3 is made up of 18 amino acids. CDR1 is LNHNV and CDR2 is YYDKDF in the germline V gene (reference sequence). The CDR3 nucleotides read TGTGCCACCAGCAGAGACGCAGCCTACGTCTCTGGGGCCAACGTCCTGACTTTC. This gives the protein CATSRDAAYVSGANVLTF.

V gene TRBV12-3 or TRBV12-4 combines with J gene TRBJ1-5; D is unclear. The CDR3 is 14 amino acids. The ends were cut back, 5 bases at V and 2 bases at J, with 10 bases in the middle. CDR3 region: CASSVTGRNQPQHF. DNA for the CDR3: TGTGCCAGCAGTGTTACGGGCCGCAATCAGCCCCAGCATTTT.

This clonotype was seen a handful of times. The chain recombines TRBV28 with TRBJ1-2; 7 nucleotides line up with TRBD1. CDR3 length: 14 amino acids. The trim removed 5 bases at V and 0 bases at J, leaving 3 bases unmatched. Germline assignment: CDR1 MDHEN and CDR2 SYDVKM. The CDR3 nucleotides are TGTGCCAGCAGTCGGGACAGACCTAACTATGGCTACACCTTC. This gives the protein CASSRDRPNYGYTF.

The chain carries TRBV6-1 and TRBJ1-2, with TRBD1 as a possible D gene (5 bases). The CDR3 spans 14 residues. The V gene lost 10 bases and the J gene lost 2 bases, with 17 bases spanning the gap. Germline CDR1 MNHNS, CDR2 SASEGT. CDR3 in DNA: TGTGCCAACTCCCCCGCGAGACAGAACTATGGCTACACCTTC. Translating it yields CANSPARQNYGYTF.

The chain carries TRBV7-2 and TRBJ2-5; TRBD1 aligns across 8 bases. After removal of 3 bases from V and 5 bases from J, the junction contained 8 bases not matched to a gene. CDR1 and CDR2 from the germline V gene are SGHTA and FQGNSA. This CDR3 contains 15 residues. In DNA form, the CDR3 reads TGTGCCAGCAGCTTGACGACAGGGGTATTTGAGACCCAGTACTTC. Translation gives CASSLTTGVFETQYF.

Comment on this clonotype: A read error may explain this, as a much larger clone is one base away. The J gene is TRBJ2-7, the V gene TRBV6-2 or TRBV6-3; D remains ambiguous. Trimming took off 6 bases at V and 7 bases at J, with 13 bases between the two ends. Looked up from germline, CDR1 is MNHEY and CDR2 is SVGEGT. This CDR3 is 12 amino acids long. The CDR3 nucleotides read TGTGCCAGCAGCGGACGGTACAATGAGCAGTACTTC. This encodes CASSGRYNEQYF.

The rearrangement uses TRBV5-1 and TRBJ1-2; D is ambiguous. V was pared by 1 base and J by 6 bases, with 10 bases between. CDR3 length: 13 residues. Germline values: CDR1 SGHRS, CDR2 YFSETQ. The CDR3 protein is CASSLTIRDGYTF. CDR3 coding DNA: TGCGCCAGCAGCTTGACTATTCGGGATGGCTACACCTTC.

This clonotype has a handful of counts. The chain couples TRBV15 to TRBJ2-7, with D uncertain. V was shortened by 0 bases and J by 2 bases, with 8 bases between the two germline ends. CDR1 and CDR2 from the germline V gene are LNHNV and YYDKDF (reference sequence). This CDR3 spans 14 amino acids. The CDR3 DNA reads TGTGCCACCAGCAGAGAATGGGATACCTACGAGCAGTACTTC. This codes for CATSREWDTYEQYF.

The chain's CDR3 is CASSQPGLAGGTYNEQFF. CDR3 nucleotides: TGTGCCAGCAGCCAACCGGGACTAGCGGGGGGTACCTACAATGAGCAGTTCTTC. This chain connects TRBV27 to TRBJ2-1; 15 bases are shared with TRBD2. Germline CDR1 MNHEY, CDR2 SMNVEV (reference sequence). The CDR3 consists of 18 residues. V was clipped by 6 bases and J by 2 bases; unmatched bases: 8.

The rearrangement uses TRBV28 and TRBJ2-1; TRBD2 is a possible D gene (5 bases). Germline CDR1 is MDHEN and CDR2 is SYDVKM. CDR3 length equals 12 residues. Trimming left V 8 bases short and J 13 bases short, with 18 bases between. In nucleotides, the CDR3 is TGTGCCAGCGGTCGGGGAAAAGAGACCCAGTTCTTC. This sequence encodes CASGRGKETQFF.

This clonotype came up a few times. J is TRBJ2-3 and V is TRBV2, with a weak D call TRBD2 (5 bases). V gave up 6 bases and J gave up 3 bases, with 10 bases separating them. This CDR3 has 13 amino acids. CDR1 and CDR2 (germline): SNHLY, FYNNEI. The CDR3 DNA reads as TGTGCCAGCAGCCTCGGGATGACAGATACGCAGTATTTT. Encoded protein: CASSLGMTDTQYF.

The chain joins TRBV4-1 to TRBJ2-7; 9 nucleotides line up with TRBD2. The V gene end was trimmed by 4 bases and the J gene end by 2 bases; junction bases not matched to a gene: 9. The CDR3 contains 16 residues. Per germline, CDR1 MGHRA and CDR2 YSYEKL. The CDR3 DNA reads TGCGCCAGCAGCCCTTCGGCTAGCGGGGCCGCCTACGAGCAGTACTTC. The encoded protein is CASSPSASGAAYEQYF.

This clonotype was seen only once. V usage is TRBV12-3 or TRBV12-4 and J usage is TRBJ2-3, with 7 bases lining up with TRBD2. The CDR3 loop spans 15 amino acids. J gave up 0 bases and V 4 bases, and 4 bases lay outside the gene matches. The CDR3 sequence is CASSYRDYSTDTQYF. The CDR3 DNA reads TGTGCCAGCAGTTACCGGGACTACAGCACAGATACGCAGTATTTT.

This clonotype was observed a handful of times. CDR3 sequence reads: CASSLLSQGTGYTF. The CDR3 coding sequence is TGTGCCAGCAGCTTGCTAAGTCAAGGGACCGGCTACACCTTC. This chain joins TRBV7-9 and TRBJ1-2; tentatively, D is TRBD1 (5 bases). The germline V gene has CDR1 SEHNR and CDR2 FQNEAQ (reference sequence). The CDR3 has 14 amino acids. V lost 3 bases and J lost 8, with 16 bases in between.